Below are 23 T cell receptor beta chains sequenced from a single sample in a study of patients and donors after allogeneic stem cell transplantation. TCRdb re-analysed the RT-PCR reads in MiXCR, keeping a single row per CDR3 protein. The table includes roughly 940,000 distinct CDR3 sequences, about a sixth detected once. Sequencing was done on a sample of blood, either unsorted or a sorted T cell fraction (not recorded which). The origin of the receptors is a human donor who was either an allogeneic HSCT recipient or a stem cell or donor lymphocyte infusion donor (not recorded which). It is not recorded whose cells these are; they may come from a transplant donor.

This sequence joins TRBV24-1 and TRBJ2-2, with D perhaps matching TRBD1 or TRBD2 (5 bases each). This CDR3 has 18 residues. The V end lost 3 bases, the J end lost 1 base, and 17 bases lay between the germline ends. CDR1 and CDR2 from the germline V gene are KGHDR and SFDVKD. The CDR3 sequence: CATSDPPGTALNTGELFF. CDR3 nucleotide sequence: TGTGCCACCAGTGATCCTCCCGGGACCGCCCTGAACACCGGGGAGCTGTTTTTT.

This chain connects TRBV7-9 to TRBJ2-3; 13 bases align to TRBD2. The CDR3 spans 16 residues. The germline CDR1 and CDR2 sequences are SEHNR and FQNEAQ (reference sequence). The J segment lost 7 bases and the V segment lost 5 bases, leaving 9 bases of the junction unmatched. CDR3 sequence: CASSKGTSGATHTQYF. DNA for the CDR3: TGTGCCAGCAGCAAAGGGACTAGCGGGGCCACTCATACGCAGTATTTT.

The rearrangement joins TRBV5-1 to TRBJ2-5, with D unclear. Deletions cut 3 bases from V and 1 base from J, with 10 bases between. CDR1 is SGHRS, CDR2 YFSETQ, per germline. The CDR3 has 14 residues. This CDR3 is CASSWERPQETQYF. CDR3 nucleotide sequence: TGCGCCAGCAGCTGGGAACGACCCCAAGAGACCCAGTACTTC. Using reference TRBV5-1 and TRBJ2-5 for the parts outside the CDR3, the full variable domain is KAGVTQTPRYLIKTRGQQVTLSCSPISGHRSVSWYQQTPGQGLQFLFEYFSETQRNKGNFPGRFSGRQFSNSRSEMNVSTLELGDSALYLCASSWERPQETQYFGPGTRLLVL.

This clonotype has a handful of counts. The chain employs TRBV12-3 or TRBV12-4 and TRBJ1-1; 8 bases align to TRBD1. V was pared by 6 bases and J by 6 bases, with 15 bases of the junction left unmatched. This CDR3 is 16 amino acids long. This chain's CDR3 is CASSFSGGGGDAEAFF. In DNA, the CDR3 is TGTGCCAGCAGCTTCTCAGGGGGCGGGGGGGATGCTGAAGCTTTCTTT.

The table lists this clonotype with a count of one. The V and J genes are TRBV5-1 and TRBJ2-2, with D tentatively TRBD1 (6 bases). Germline V gene lookup returns CDR1 SGHRS and CDR2 YFSETQ. Trimming removed 5 bases from V and 4 bases from J, with 12 bases in between. The CDR3 spans 14 residues. DNA for the CDR3: TGCGCCAGCAGGGCAGGACAGCCCACCGGGGAGCTGTTTTTT. Translation gives CASRAGQPTGELFF.

The sample holds many counts of this clonotype. V is TRBV20-1 and J is TRBJ1-4; weak D call: TRBD1 (5 bases). The CDR3 extends over 14 amino acids. V was clipped by 3 bases and J by 6 bases, with 14 bases between them. Germline V gene sequence: CDR1 DFQATT, CDR2 SNEGSKA (reference sequence). The CDR3 loop reads CSARFGGNYEKLFF. CDR3 DNA sequence: TGCAGTGCTAGGTTTGGGGGGAATTATGAAAAACTGTTTTTT.

V is TRBV7-9 and J is TRBJ2-7, with 7 bases fitting TRBD1. This CDR3 has 13 amino acids. Looked up from germline, CDR1 is SEHNR and CDR2 is FQNEAQ (reference sequence). V was pared by 5 bases and J by 5 bases, with 6 bases of the junction left unmatched. The CDR3 protein is CASSPRDRHEQYF. Written as DNA, the CDR3 is TGTGCCAGCAGCCCCCGGGACAGACACGAGCAGTACTTC.

This clonotype turned up a few times. This chain links TRBV24-1 with TRBJ2-7, with a tentative D call TRBD1 (6 bases). This CDR3 is built from 16 residues. Deletions cut 3 bases from V and 2 bases from J, with 16 bases between. The germline CDR1 and CDR2 sequences are KGHDR and SFDVKD. DNA for the CDR3: TGTGCCACCAGTGATAGTCGACAGGCCCTAGCCTACGAGCAGTACTTC. It is translated as CATSDSRQALAYEQYF.

This clonotype was detected many times. The chain combines TRBV10-3 with TRBJ2-7; D possibly corresponds to TRBD2 (5 bases). In germline, CDR1 is ENHRY, CDR2 SYGVKD. The CDR3 consists of 15 residues. V was cut by 2 bases and J by 0 bases, with 11 bases left in between. CDR3 bases: TGTGCCATCAGTGAGGGACCCACTAGCTCCTACGAGCAGTACTTC. Translation gives CAISEGPTSSYEQYF.

The chain has TRBV5-1 and TRBJ2-5; TRBD1 might be the D (6 bases). The CDR3 has 15 residues. Germline V CDR1 and CDR2: SGHRS, YFSETQ. Trimming removed 4 bases at V and 0 bases at J, with 13 bases between. Here the CDR3 DNA reads TGCGCCAGCAGCGAAGGGGGACCGTACCAAGAGACCCAGTACTTC. Protein sequence: CASSEGGPYQETQYF. The full variable domain, with the rest looked up from reference TRBV5-1 and TRBJ2-5, is KAGVTQTPRYLIKTRGQQVTLSCSPISGHRSVSWYQQTPGQGLQFLFEYFSETQRNKGNFPGRFSGRQFSNSRSEMNVSTLELGDSALYLCASSEGGPYQETQYFGPGTRLLVL.

The genes are TRBV6-1 and TRBJ2-1, with TRBD2 as a possible D gene (6 bases). Looked up from germline, CDR1 is MNHNS and CDR2 is SASEGT. Trimming removed 6 bases from V and 6 bases from J, with 15 bases in between. The CDR3 covers 14 residues. CDR3 region: CASSGTFNLNEQFF. The CDR3 DNA sequence: TGTGCCAGCAGCGGGACTTTCAACCTCAATGAGCAGTTCTTC.

The V and J genes are TRBV3-1 and TRBJ2-1; 9 bases line up with TRBD1. Germline V CDR1 and CDR2: LGHDT, YNNKEL (reference sequence). V gave up 0 bases and J gave up 4 bases; unmatched junction bases: 7. The CDR3 has 17 amino acids. In DNA, the CDR3 is TGTGCCAGCAGCCAAGATCGGCTACAGGGGGCTTACAATGAGCAGTTCTTC. The encoded protein is CASSQDRLQGAYNEQFF.

The rearrangement links TRBV12-3 or TRBV12-4 to TRBJ2-5; D not resolved. The CDR3 covers 14 residues. The germline V and J ends were trimmed by 8 bases and 7 bases, with 20 bases remaining between them. CDR3 DNA sequence: TGTGCCAGCCAAGGCTCCCCAGGCGAAGGGACCCAGTACTTC. Translated: CASQGSPGEGTQYF.

The sample holds many counts of this clonotype. The V call is TRBV29-1, the J call TRBJ2-7; 12 bases align to TRBD2. The CDR3 consists of 13 residues. Germline CDR1 is SQVTM and CDR2 is ANQGSEA. Unmatched junction bases numbered 3, after V lost 6 bases and J lost 3 bases. The CDR3 reads CSVVLAGGYEQYF. CDR3 nucleotides: TGCAGCGTAGTACTAGCGGGGGGCTACGAGCAGTACTTC.

The chain links TRBV6-1 to TRBJ2-7; 7 bases fit TRBD1. The CDR3 length is 14 residues. J was trimmed by 6 bases and V by 5 bases; bases with no gene match: 10. The germline V gene encodes CDR1 MNHNS and CDR2 SASEGT. The CDR3 reads CASSRQGVVSEQYF. The CDR3 coding sequence is TGTGCCAGCAGTCGACAGGGTGTTGTCTCCGAGCAGTACTTC.

J is TRBJ2-3 and V is TRBV5-1, with D tentatively TRBD2 (6 bases). V lost 0 bases to trimming and J lost 4 bases, with 15 bases between them. This CDR3 is 16 amino acids long. Germline V gene lookup returns CDR1 SGHRS and CDR2 YFSETQ. The DNA of the CDR3 is TGCGCCAGCAGCTTGGATATGGGGGGAGCGGCAGATACGCAGTATTTT. It codes for CASSLDMGGAADTQYF.

This clonotype was seen only a few times. The J gene is TRBJ1-5, the V gene TRBV7-2, with D tentatively TRBD1 (5 bases). The CDR3 consists of 15 residues. From germline, CDR1 is SGHTA and CDR2 FQGNSA. Between the trimmed V and J ends, which lost 2 bases and 1 base, there was a span of 9 bases. CDR3 sequence: CASSLIWGSNQPQHF. The CDR3, as DNA: TGTGCCAGCAGCTTAATTTGGGGGAGCAATCAGCCCCAGCATTTT.

This clonotype was seen a handful of times. The V gene is TRBV5-8, the J gene TRBJ1-1; no clear D. Germline lookup yields CDR1 SGHTS and CDR2 YDEGEE. Trimming stripped 5 bases from V and 3 bases from J, with 8 bases between. The CDR3 has 12 residues. DNA of the CDR3: TGTGCCAGCAGTTCTCACTACACTGAAGCTTTCTTT. Amino acids: CASSSHYTEAFF.

This clonotype was observed a few times. The V call is TRBV4-3, the J call TRBJ1-2, with 8 bases matching TRBD1. After removal of 1 base from V and 4 bases from J, the junction contained 2 bases not matched to a gene. The CDR3 covers 14 residues. The germline CDR1 and CDR2 sequences are LGHNA and YSLEER. Here the CDR3 DNA reads TGCGCCAGCAGCCAAGCAGGGGGCTTCTATGGCTACACCTTC. This translates into CASSQAGGFYGYTF.

This chain connects TRBV6-1 to TRBJ2-7; 7 bases match TRBD1. The V and J ends lost 6 bases and 2 bases, in that order; junction bases with no gene match: 4. Germline V CDR1 and CDR2: MNHNS, SASEGT. This CDR3 region has 13 residues. The DNA for the CDR3 is TGTGCCAGCAGATTCAGGGGGACCTACGAGCAGTACTTC. Protein: CASRFRGTYEQYF.

The chain links TRBV21-1 to TRBJ2-7; the D call of TRBD1 is as the table states it, not checked on the DNA. TRBV21-1 is assigned pseudogene status. The CDR3 contains 16 residues. The CDR3 is CASSKGETGTTYEQYF. The CDR3 DNA is TGTGCCAGCAGCAAAGGAGAGACAGGGACTACCTACGAGCAGTACTTC.

This clonotype was counted only a few times. The V and J genes are TRBV11-2 and TRBJ2-3; 8 nucleotides match TRBD1. The V gene end was trimmed by 5 bases and the J gene end by 3 bases; junction bases not matched to a gene: 10. Per germline, CDR1 SGHAT and CDR2 FQNNGV. The CDR3 sequence is 16 residues long. The CDR3 loop is CASSLVRGQGTDTQYF. The CDR3 nucleotides read TGTGCCAGCAGCCTCGTCAGGGGGCAGGGTACAGATACGCAGTATTTT.

The rearrangement uses TRBV5-5 and TRBJ2-5, with D perhaps being TRBD1 or TRBD2 (5 bases each). V lost 0 bases to trimming and J lost 5 bases, with 14 bases between them. Germline loops: CDR1 SGHKS, CDR2 YYEKEE (reference sequence). CDR3 length: 15 residues. As DNA, the CDR3 is TGTGCCAGCAGCTTGGCCCTGGGGACGGGGGAGACCCAGTACTTC. Protein product: CASSLALGTGETQYF. Full variable domain (missing parts from reference TRBV5-5 and TRBJ2-5): DAGVTQSPTHLIKTRGQQVTLRCSPISGHKSVSWYQQVLGQGPQFIFQYYEKEERGRGNFPDRFSARQFPNYSSELNVNALLLGDSALYLCASSLALGTGETQYFGPGTRLLVL.